This T cell receptor beta chain originates from a study of blood T cell repertoires in COVID-19. The table came from immunoSEQ multiplex PCR; TCRdb's copy has only in-frame clones and leaves some out. This table holds tens of thousands of clones, more than 80% found once. The CDR3 is made up of 15 amino acids. J was trimmed by 1 base and V by 6 bases; bases with no gene match: 3. Germline CDR1 reads MNHNY; CDR2 reads SVGAGI (reference sequence). The sample was peripheral blood. The rearrangement joins TRBV6-6 to TRBJ1-6, with 7 bases fitting TRBD1. The sequence was collected from a human donor in a cohort sampled during active COVID-19. The DNA of the CDR3 is TGTGCCAGCAGGACAGGGATTTCCTATAATTCACCCCTCCACTTT. It codes for CASRTGISYNSPLHF.